The 10 T cell receptor beta chains listed next were all sequenced from one sample in a study of Tregs in tolerant kidney transplant recipients. The table came from immunoSEQ multiplex PCR; TCRdb's copy has only in-frame clones and leaves some out. This table holds roughly 34,000 clones. Here the sequenced sample was CD8+ T cells from blood, taken before the transplant. These TCRs come from a human donor who received a combined kidney and bone marrow transplant.

Details on this clone: The read finishes 3 residues shy of the CDR3 end, and the germline J gene is used to complete it. This chain uses TRBV29-1 with TRBJ2-3, with 10 bases lining up with TRBD2. Trimming cost V 1 base and J 4 bases; bases outside gene matches: 11. This CDR3 contains 17 residues. CDR1 is SQVTM and CDR2 is ANQGSEA in the germline V gene. CDR3 sequence reads: CSVEGALPSGGSDTQYF. Partial CDR3 DNA: TGCAGCGTTGAAGGTGCGCTCCCTAGCGGGGGATCAGATACG.

Of note for this clone: The read stops 3 residues short of the end of the CDR3; the missing end is completed from the germline J gene. The chain carries TRBV7-8 and TRBJ2-1, with D unresolved. Germline CDR1 reads SGHVS; CDR2 reads FQNEAQ. Trimming shortened V by 5 bases and J by 2 bases, and 7 bases separated the two germline ends. The CDR3 runs to 13 residues. The CDR3 region is CASSQFPYNEQFF. CDR3 bases read: TGTGCCAGCAGCCAATTCCCCTACAATGAG.

In regard to this clone: The read comes to an end 3 residues before the CDR3 does, leaving the germline J gene to fill in the end. The chain has TRBV7-9 and TRBJ1-4; 7 nucleotides match TRBD1. Germline trimming cut 5 bases from V and 8 bases from J; bases unmatched to any gene: 11. CDR3 length: 15 residues. Germline V gene lookup returns CDR1 SEHNR and CDR2 FQNEAQ (reference sequence). The CDR3 DNA, read in part, is TGTGCCAGCAGCGTTATAGGGGGCGTGGGGGAAAAA. It encodes CASSVIGGVGEK. In full, the CDR3 reads CASSVIGGVGEKLFF.

Remarks on this clone: The read stops 3 residues short of the end of the CDR3; the missing end is completed from the germline J gene. The chain recombines TRBV5-1 with TRBJ2-1, with a weak D call TRBD1 (7 bases). This CDR3 region has 17 residues. From germline, CDR1 is SGHRS and CDR2 YFSETQ. Trimming removed 0 bases from V and 0 bases from J, with 13 bases in between. The covered CDR3 bases are TGCGCCAGCAGCTTGGCCAGGGGGGAGAGCTCCTACAATGAG. Protein: CASSLARGESSYNE. The complete CDR3 reads CASSLARGESSYNEQFF. Together with reference TRBV5-1 and TRBJ2-1, the CDR3 gives the full variable domain: KAGVTQTPRYLIKTRGQQVTLSCSPISGHRSVSWYQQTPGQGLQFLFEYFSETQRNKGNFPGRFSGRQFSNSRSEMNVSTLELGDSALYLCASSLARGESSYNEQFFGPGTRLTVL.

As concerns this clone: The read gets to within 3 residues of the CDR3 end, and the germline J gene fills in the rest. The chain uses TRBV6-2 or TRBV6-3 and TRBJ2-7; 10 nucleotides line up with TRBD2. This CDR3 spans 16 amino acids. V dropped 4 bases and J dropped 3; count of bases not matched to a gene: 9. In germline, CDR1 is MNHEY, CDR2 SVGEGT. CDR3 region: CASSSMSGRAIYEQYF. CDR3 bases read: TGTGCCAGCAGTTCGATGAGCGGGAGGGCCATCTACGAG.

About this clone itself: The sequenced fragment ends 3 residues before the CDR3 boundary, so the rest is inferred from the germline J gene. The genes are TRBV7-8 and TRBJ2-7; D is uncertain. CDR3 length: 16 amino acids. V lost 5 bases to trimming and J lost 5 bases, with 22 bases between them. Per germline, CDR1 SGHVS and CDR2 FQNEAQ. The CDR3 bases that were read are TGTGCCAGCAGCCATTTCTCAGGCGTGGGTTTGAACGAG. As protein: CASSHFSGVGLNE. The CDR3 reads in full as CASSHFSGVGLNEQYF.

As for this clone: The CDR3 is cut off 3 residues early in the read; its end comes from the germline J gene. The rearrangement uses TRBV19 and TRBJ2-7; no firm D call. CDR1 is LNHDA and CDR2 is SQIVND in the germline V gene (reference sequence). The CDR3 is 15 amino acids. V gave up 7 bases and J gave up 6 bases, with 22 bases separating them. This CDR3 is CASTPWRHSEGEQYF. CDR3 DNA (partial): TGTGCCAGTACTCCCTGGAGACACAGTGAAGGCGAG.

As to this clone: The CDR3 extends 3 residues past the end of the read, so its final part is completed from the germline J gene. The chain employs TRBV19 and TRBJ1-1; TRBD1 aligns across 8 bases. The trim removed 6 bases at V and 3 bases at J, leaving 3 bases unmatched. Germline V gene data show CDR1 as LNHDA and CDR2 as SQIVND (reference sequence). CDR3 length: 13 amino acids. The part of the CDR3 DNA that was read is TGTGCCAGTAGGACGGACAGGGACACTGAA. Protein product: CASRTDRDTE. In full, the CDR3 is CASRTDRDTEAFF.

In regard to this clone: The sequenced fragment ends 3 residues before the CDR3 boundary, so the rest is inferred from the germline J gene. V usage is TRBV29-1 and J usage is TRBJ2-6; no reliable D call. This CDR3 region has 15 residues. Between the trimmed V and J ends, which lost 4 bases and 0 bases, there was a span of 10 bases. The germline V gene has CDR1 SQVTM and CDR2 ANQGSEA. The CDR3 loop is CSVARLSSGANVLTF. The sequenced CDR3 bases are TGCAGCGTTGCCAGACTTTCCTCTGGGGCCAACGTC.

About this clone: The DNA ends 3 residues before the CDR3 does, and the rest of the CDR3 is filled in from the germline J gene. This chain connects TRBV7-9 to TRBJ2-5; D might be TRBD1 (6 bases). This CDR3 has 14 residues. CDR1 and CDR2 (germline): SEHNR, FQNEAQ (reference sequence). V was cut by 0 bases and J by 4 bases, with 9 bases left in between. The chain's CDR3 is CASSLAWGRETQYF. The CDR3 bases that were read are TGTGCCAGCAGCTTAGCGTGGGGGCGAGAGACC.